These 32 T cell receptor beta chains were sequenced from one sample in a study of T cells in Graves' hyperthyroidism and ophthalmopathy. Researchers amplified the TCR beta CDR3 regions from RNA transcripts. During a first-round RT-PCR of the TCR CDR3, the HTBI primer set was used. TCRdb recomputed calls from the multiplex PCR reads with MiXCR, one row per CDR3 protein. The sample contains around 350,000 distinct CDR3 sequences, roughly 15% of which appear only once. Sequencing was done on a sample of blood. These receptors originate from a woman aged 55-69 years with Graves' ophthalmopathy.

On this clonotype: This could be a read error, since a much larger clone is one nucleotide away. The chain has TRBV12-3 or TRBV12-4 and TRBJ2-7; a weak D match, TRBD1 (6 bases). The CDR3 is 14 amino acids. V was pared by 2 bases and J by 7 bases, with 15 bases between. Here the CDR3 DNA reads TGTGCCAGCAGTTTATCGACAGGAGCGTTTGAGCAGTACTTC. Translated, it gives CASSLSTGAFEQYF.

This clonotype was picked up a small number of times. CDR3: CASYNTAIYEQYF. CDR3 bases: TGTGCCAGCTATAACACGGCGATTTACGAGCAGTACTTC. The V call is TRBV6-1, the J call TRBJ2-7, with unresolved D. CDR1 is MNHNS, CDR2 SASEGT, per germline. Deletions cut 8 bases from V and 4 bases from J, with 15 bases between. This CDR3 comprises 13 residues.

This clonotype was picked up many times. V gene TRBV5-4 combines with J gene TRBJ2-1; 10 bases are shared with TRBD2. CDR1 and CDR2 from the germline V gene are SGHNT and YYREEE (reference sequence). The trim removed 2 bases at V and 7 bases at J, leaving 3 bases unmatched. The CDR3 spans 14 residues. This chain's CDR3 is CASSLTSGNNEQFF. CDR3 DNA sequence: TGTGCCAGCAGCTTAACTAGCGGGAATAATGAGCAGTTCTTC.

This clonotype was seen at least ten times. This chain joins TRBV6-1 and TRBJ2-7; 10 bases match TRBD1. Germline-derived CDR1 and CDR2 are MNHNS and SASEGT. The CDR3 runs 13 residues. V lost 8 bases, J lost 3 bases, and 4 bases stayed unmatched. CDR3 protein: CASRDRGSYEQYF. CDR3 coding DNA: TGTGCCAGCCGGGACAGGGGCAGCTACGAGCAGTACTTC.

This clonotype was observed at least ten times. CDR3 sequence reads: CSARVGWDRRNTEAFF. DNA of the CDR3: TGCAGTGCTAGGGTCGGGTGGGACAGAAGAAACACTGAAGCTTTCTTT. The chain joins TRBV20-1 to TRBJ1-1; TRBD1 matches 7 bases. Germline CDR1 is DFQATT and CDR2 is SNEGSKA (reference sequence). The CDR3 is made up of 16 amino acids. V lost 3 bases and J lost 2; bases outside the gene matches: 12.

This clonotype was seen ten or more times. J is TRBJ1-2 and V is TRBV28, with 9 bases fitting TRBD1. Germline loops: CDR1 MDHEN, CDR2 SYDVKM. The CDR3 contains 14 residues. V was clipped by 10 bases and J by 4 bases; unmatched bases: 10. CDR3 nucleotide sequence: TGTGCCATCCCCGGGACAGGGTCCATCTATGGCTACACCTTC. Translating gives CAIPGTGSIYGYTF.

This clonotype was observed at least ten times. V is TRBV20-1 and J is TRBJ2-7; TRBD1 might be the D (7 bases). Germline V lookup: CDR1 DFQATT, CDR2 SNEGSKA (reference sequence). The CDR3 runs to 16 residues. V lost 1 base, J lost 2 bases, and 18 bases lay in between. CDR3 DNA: TGCAGTGCTAGAGCGATGCAGGGGGGTAGTGCCTACGAGCAGTACTTC. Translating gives CSARAMQGGSAYEQYF.

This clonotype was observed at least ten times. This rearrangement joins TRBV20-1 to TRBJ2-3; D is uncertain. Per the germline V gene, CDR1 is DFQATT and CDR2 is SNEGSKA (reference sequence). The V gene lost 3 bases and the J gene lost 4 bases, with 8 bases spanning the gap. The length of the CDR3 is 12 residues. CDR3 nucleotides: TGCAGTGCTAGTTCCGCCCCAGATACGCAGTATTTT. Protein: CSASSAPDTQYF.

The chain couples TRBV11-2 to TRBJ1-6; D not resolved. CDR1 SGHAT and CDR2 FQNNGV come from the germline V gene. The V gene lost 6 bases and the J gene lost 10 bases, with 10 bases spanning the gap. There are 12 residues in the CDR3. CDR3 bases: TGTGCCAGCAGAACCGGACTGTCACCCCTCCACTTT. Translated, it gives CASRTGLSPLHF.

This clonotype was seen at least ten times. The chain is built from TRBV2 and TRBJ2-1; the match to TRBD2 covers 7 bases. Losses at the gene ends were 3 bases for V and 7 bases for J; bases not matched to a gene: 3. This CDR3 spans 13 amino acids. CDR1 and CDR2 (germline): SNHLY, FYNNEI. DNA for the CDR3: TGTGCCAGCAGTGAGCGGGAGTTGAATGAGCAGTTCTTC. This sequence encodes CASSERELNEQFF. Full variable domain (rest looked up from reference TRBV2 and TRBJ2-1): EPEVTQTPSHQVTQMGQEVILRCVPISNHLYFYWYRQILGQKVEFLVSFYNNEISEKSEIFDDQFSVERPDGSNFTLKIRSTKLEDSAMYFCASSERELNEQFFGPGTRLTVL.

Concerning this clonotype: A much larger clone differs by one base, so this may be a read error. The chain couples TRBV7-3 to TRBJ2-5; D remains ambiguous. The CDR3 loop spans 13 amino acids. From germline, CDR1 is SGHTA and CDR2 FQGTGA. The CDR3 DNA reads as TGTGCCAGCAGCAGATTCGTTAAAGAGACCCAGCACTTC. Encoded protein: CASSRFVKETQHF.

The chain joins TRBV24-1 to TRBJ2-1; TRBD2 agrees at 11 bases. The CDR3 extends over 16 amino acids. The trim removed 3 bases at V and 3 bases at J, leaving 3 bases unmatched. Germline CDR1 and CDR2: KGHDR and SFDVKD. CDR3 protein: CATSDPGTSGYNEQFF. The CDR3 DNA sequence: TGTGCCACCAGTGATCCCGGGACTAGCGGCTACAATGAGCAGTTCTTC.

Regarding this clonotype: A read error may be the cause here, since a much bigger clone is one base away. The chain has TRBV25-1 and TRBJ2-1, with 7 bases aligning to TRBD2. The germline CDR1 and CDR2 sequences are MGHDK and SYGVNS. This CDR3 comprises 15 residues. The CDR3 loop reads CASSEYREVSNEQCF. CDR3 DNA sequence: TGTGCCAGCAGTGAATATCGGGAGGTTAGCAATGAGCAGTGCTTC.

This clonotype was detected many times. CDR3 nucleotides: TGCAGGGCCATTAGCGGGAGGGCTAATGAGCAGTTCTTC. Protein product: CRAISGRANEQFF. The chain recombines TRBV20-1 with TRBJ2-1; 11 bases fit TRBD2. CDR3 length equals 13 residues. Germline V gene sequence: CDR1 DFQATT, CDR2 SNEGSKA (reference sequence).

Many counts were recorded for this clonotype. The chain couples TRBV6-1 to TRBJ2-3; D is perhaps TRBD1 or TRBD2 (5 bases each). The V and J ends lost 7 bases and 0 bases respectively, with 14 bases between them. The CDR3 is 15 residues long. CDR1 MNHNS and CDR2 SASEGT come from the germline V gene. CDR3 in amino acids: CASKLGRASTDTQYF. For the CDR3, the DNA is TGTGCCAGCAAGCTGGGGCGGGCTAGCACAGATACGCAGTATTTT.

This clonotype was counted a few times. Here the CDR3 reads CACGGRAGYTGELFF. The CDR3 nucleotides read TGTGCTTGTGGCGGGAGGGCCGGGTATACCGGGGAGCTGTTTTTT. The chain links TRBV27 to TRBJ2-2, with 9 bases fitting TRBD2. Germline CDR1 and CDR2: MNHEY and SMNVEV (reference sequence). The CDR3 consists of 15 residues.

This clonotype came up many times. The CDR3 reads CASSYGEGKGDEQYF. The CDR3 region has the DNA TGTGCCAGCAGTTACGGCGAGGGCAAAGGGGACGAGCAGTACTTC. V gene TRBV6-8 combines with J gene TRBJ2-7; the D call may be TRBD1 or TRBD2 (5 bases each). Germline V CDR1 and CDR2: MNHGY, SAAAGT. The CDR3 is 15 amino acids. Trimming stripped 2 bases from V and 5 bases from J, with 16 bases between.

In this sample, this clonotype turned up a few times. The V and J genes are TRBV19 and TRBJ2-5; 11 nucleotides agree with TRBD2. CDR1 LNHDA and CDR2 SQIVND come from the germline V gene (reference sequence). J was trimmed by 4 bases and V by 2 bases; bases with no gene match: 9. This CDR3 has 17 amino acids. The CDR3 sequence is CASSISPLLAGGETQYF. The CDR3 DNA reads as TGTGCCAGTAGTATATCCCCACTTCTAGCGGGAGGAGAGACCCAGTACTTC.

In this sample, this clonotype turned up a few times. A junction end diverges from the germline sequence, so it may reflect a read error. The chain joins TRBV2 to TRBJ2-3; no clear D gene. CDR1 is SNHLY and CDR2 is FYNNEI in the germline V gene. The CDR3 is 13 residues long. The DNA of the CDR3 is TGTGCCGGCAGTGTAACCCCGGATAATTCGCAGTATTTT. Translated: CAGSVTPDNSQYF.

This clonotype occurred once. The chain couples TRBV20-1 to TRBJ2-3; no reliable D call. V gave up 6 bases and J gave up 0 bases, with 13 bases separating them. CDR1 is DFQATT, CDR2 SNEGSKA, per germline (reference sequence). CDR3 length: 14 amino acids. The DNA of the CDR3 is TGCAGTGCCTCTCGGCGAGCCAGCACAGATACGCAGTATTTT. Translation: CSASRRASTDTQYF.

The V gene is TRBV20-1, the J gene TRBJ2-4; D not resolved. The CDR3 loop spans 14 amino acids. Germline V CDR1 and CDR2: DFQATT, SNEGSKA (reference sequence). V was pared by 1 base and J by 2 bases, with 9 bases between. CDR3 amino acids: CSARGLGTKNIQYF. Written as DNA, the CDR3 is TGCAGTGCTAGAGGGTTGGGGACCAAAAACATTCAGTACTTC.

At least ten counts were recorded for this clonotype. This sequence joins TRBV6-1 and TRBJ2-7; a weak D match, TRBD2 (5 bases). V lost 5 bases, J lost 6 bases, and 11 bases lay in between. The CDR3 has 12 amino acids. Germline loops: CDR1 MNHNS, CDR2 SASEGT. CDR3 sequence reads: CASSMRVAEQYF. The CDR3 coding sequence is TGTGCCAGCAGTATGAGGGTAGCCGAGCAGTACTTC.

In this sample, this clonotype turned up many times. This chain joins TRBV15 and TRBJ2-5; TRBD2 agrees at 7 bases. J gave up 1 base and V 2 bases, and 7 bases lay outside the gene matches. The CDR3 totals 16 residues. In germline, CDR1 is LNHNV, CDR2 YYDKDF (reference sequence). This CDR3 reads CATSRSWGGPQETQYF. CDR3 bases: TGTGCCACCAGCAGATCATGGGGGGGACCCCAAGAGACCCAGTACTTC.

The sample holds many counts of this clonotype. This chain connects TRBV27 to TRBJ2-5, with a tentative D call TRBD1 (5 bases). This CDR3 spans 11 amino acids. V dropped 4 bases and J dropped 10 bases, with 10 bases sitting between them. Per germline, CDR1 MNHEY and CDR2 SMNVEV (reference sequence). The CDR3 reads CASSSGASQYF. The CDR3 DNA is TGTGCCAGCAGTTCTGGGGCTAGCCAGTACTTC.

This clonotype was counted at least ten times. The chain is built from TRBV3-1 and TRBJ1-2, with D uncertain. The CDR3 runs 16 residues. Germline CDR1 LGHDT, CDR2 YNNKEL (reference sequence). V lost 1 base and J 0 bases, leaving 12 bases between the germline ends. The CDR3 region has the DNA TGTGCCAGCAGCCAAGTTCAACCAGGAGCTAACTATGGCTACACCTTC. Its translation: CASSQVQPGANYGYTF.

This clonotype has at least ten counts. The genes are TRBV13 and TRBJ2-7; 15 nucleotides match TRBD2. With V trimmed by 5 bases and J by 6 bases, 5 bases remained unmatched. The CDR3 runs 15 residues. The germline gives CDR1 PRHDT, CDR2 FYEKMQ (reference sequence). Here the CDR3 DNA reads TGTGCCAGCAGCCCAGGACTAGCGGGAGGGCGCGAGCAGTACTTC. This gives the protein CASSPGLAGGREQYF.

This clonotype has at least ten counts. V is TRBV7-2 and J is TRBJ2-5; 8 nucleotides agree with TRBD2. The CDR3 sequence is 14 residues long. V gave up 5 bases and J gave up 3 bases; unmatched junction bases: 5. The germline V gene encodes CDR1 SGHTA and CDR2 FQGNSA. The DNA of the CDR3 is TGTGCCAGCAGCCGTAGCGGGATAAAAGAGACCCAGTACTTC. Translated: CASSRSGIKETQYF.

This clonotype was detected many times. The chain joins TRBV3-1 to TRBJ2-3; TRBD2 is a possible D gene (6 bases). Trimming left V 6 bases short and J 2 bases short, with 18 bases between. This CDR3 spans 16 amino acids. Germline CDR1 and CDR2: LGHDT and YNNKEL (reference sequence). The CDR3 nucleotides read TGTGCCAGCAGTGGTCTTGTGGGAGGATACACAGATACGCAGTATTTT. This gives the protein CASSGLVGGYTDTQYF.

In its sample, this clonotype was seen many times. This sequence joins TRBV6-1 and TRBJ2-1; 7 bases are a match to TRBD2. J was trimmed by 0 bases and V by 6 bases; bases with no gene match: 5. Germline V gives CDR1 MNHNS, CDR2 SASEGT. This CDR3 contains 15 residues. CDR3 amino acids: CASRESGNSYNEQFF. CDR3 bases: TGTGCCAGCAGGGAAAGCGGGAACTCCTACAATGAGCAGTTCTTC.

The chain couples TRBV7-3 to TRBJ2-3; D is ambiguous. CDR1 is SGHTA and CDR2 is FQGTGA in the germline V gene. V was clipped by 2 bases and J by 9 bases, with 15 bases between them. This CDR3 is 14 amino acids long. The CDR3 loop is CASSLRPLCGTQYF. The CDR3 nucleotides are TGTGCCAGCAGCTTACGCCCCTTGTGTGGCACGCAGTATTTT.

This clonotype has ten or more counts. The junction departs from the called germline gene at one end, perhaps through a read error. The CDR3 sequence is CASNLAGGTRTDTQYF. Written as DNA, the CDR3 is TGTGCCAGCAACTTGGCCGGCGGGACCCGCACAGATACGCAGTATTTT. This chain links TRBV5-5 with TRBJ2-3, with a tentative D call TRBD2 (6 bases). Germline V gene sequence: CDR1 SGHKS, CDR2 YYEKEE (reference sequence). This CDR3 region has 16 residues.

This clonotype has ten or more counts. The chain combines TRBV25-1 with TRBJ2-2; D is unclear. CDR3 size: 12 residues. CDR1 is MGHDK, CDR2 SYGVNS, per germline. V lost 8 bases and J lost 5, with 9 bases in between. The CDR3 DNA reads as TGTGCCAGCGGCGATGGGACCGGGGAGCTGTTTTTT. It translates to CASGDGTGELFF.